Each of the 27 T cell receptor beta chains below was sequenced from the same sample in a study of blood T cell repertoires in COVID-19. Clones were sequenced by immunoSEQ multiplex PCR, and TCRdb holds only the in-frame ones, with some missing. Of 300,000 to 450,000 clones listed, approximately 89% were seen once; the top ten hold roughly 1.9%. Sequencing was done on a sample of PBMCs or T cells enriched from blood (not recorded which). The receptors shown here come from a man between 35 and 55 years old in a cohort exposed to, infected with or recovered from COVID-19 (not recorded which).

There are a few counts of this clone. The chain has TRBV28 and TRBJ2-3; a possible D gene is TRBD1 (6 bases). Germline CDR1 reads MDHEN; CDR2 reads SYDVKM. The CDR3 is made up of 16 amino acids. V lost 4 bases, J lost 2 bases, and 16 bases lay in between. For the CDR3, the DNA is TGTGCCAGCAGTTCTAACAGGGTCTCGCTCACAGATACGCAGTATTTT. It translates to CASSSNRVSLTDTQYF.

V usage is TRBV9 and J usage is TRBJ2-2; D gene uncertain. This CDR3 spans 14 amino acids. Deletions cut 0 bases from V and 5 bases from J, with 8 bases between. Looked up from germline, CDR1 is SGDLS and CDR2 is YYNGEE. The CDR3 nucleotides are TGTGCCAGCAGCGTAGCTCTTTCGACCGGGGAGCTGTTTTTT. Translated, it gives CASSVALSTGELFF.

The chain joins TRBV5-1 to TRBJ2-5; 7 bases are a match to TRBD1. V lost 4 bases and J lost 5; bases outside the gene matches: 8. Per germline, CDR1 SGHRS and CDR2 YFSETQ. The CDR3 loop spans 14 amino acids. CDR3 sequence: CASSPQGLRETQYF. CDR3 DNA sequence: TGCGCCAGCAGCCCACAGGGGTTGCGGGAGACCCAGTACTTC.

This clone was counted only a few times. The rearrangement links TRBV7-6 to TRBJ2-1; no clear D. Trimming removed 4 bases at V and 7 bases at J, with 5 bases between. The CDR3 sequence is 11 residues long. Germline V gene lookup returns CDR1 SGHVS and CDR2 FNYEAQ. The CDR3 region has the DNA TGTGCCAGCAGCTCCGGGAATGAGCAGTTCTTC. Amino acid sequence: CASSSGNEQFF.

The V call is TRBV28, the J call TRBJ2-5; possible D gene TRBD1, 6 bases. Between the trimmed V and J ends, which lost 4 bases and 1 base, there was a span of 16 bases. The CDR3 is 16 residues long. Germline lookup yields CDR1 MDHEN and CDR2 SYDVKM. DNA of the CDR3: TGTGCCAGCAGTTCGGGACAAATAGGGAGCCAAGAGACCCAGTACTTC. Translated: CASSSGQIGSQETQYF.

The V and J genes are TRBV5-1 and TRBJ2-7; D may be TRBD1 (6 bases). This CDR3 region has 15 residues. Between the trimmed V and J ends, which lost 3 bases and 7 bases, there was a span of 20 bases. CDR1 SGHRS and CDR2 YFSETQ come from the germline V gene. In DNA, the CDR3 is TGCGCCAGCAGCTCCACTACTGAGACAAGGGGGGAGCAGTACTTC. It encodes CASSSTTETRGEQYF.

This clone was seen a few times. The gene calls are TRBV7-9 and TRBJ1-3; 7 bases line up with TRBD1. V shed 5 bases and J 0 bases; nucleotides not matched to a gene: 7. This CDR3 has 16 amino acids. Germline V lookup: CDR1 SEHNR, CDR2 FQNEAQ (reference sequence). CDR3 nucleotides: TGTGCCAGCAGCGAGACAGGGTTGAGCTCTGGAAACACCATATATTTT. This translates into CASSETGLSSGNTIYF.

This clone was observed once. The chain is built from TRBV28 and TRBJ1-4, with D maybe TRBD1 (5 bases). This CDR3 is 12 amino acids long. Germline values: CDR1 MDHEN, CDR2 SYDVKM. The V gene lost 11 bases and the J gene lost 5 bases, with 12 bases spanning the gap. Here the CDR3 reads CAGGEPNEKLFF. CDR3 DNA sequence: TGTGCCGGGGGGGAACCCAATGAAAAACTGTTTTTT.

The chain links TRBV5-4 to TRBJ1-2; D is perhaps TRBD1 (6 bases). This CDR3 spans 15 amino acids. V lost 4 bases to trimming and J lost 7 bases, with 20 bases between them. Germline-derived CDR1 and CDR2 are SGHNT and YYREEE (reference sequence). Here the CDR3 reads CASSLPDRPQVGYTF. Here the CDR3 DNA reads TGTGCCAGCAGCCTTCCAGACAGGCCCCAGGTTGGCTACACCTTC. The whole variable domain, remainder taken from reference TRBV5-4 and TRBJ1-2, is ETGVTQSPTHLIKTRGQQVTLRCSSQSGHNTVSWYQQALGQGPQFIFQYYREEENGRGNFPPRFSGLQFPNYSSELNVNALELDDSALYLCASSLPDRPQVGYTFGSGTRLTVV.

In its sample, this clone was seen once. This chain links TRBV6-4 with TRBJ2-1; D not resolved. Germline CDR1 MRHNA, CDR2 SNTAGT. Trimming removed 7 bases at V and 5 bases at J, with 15 bases between. The CDR3 is 14 amino acids. This CDR3 is CASKPSVWNNEQFF. The CDR3 DNA reads as TGTGCCAGCAAGCCTAGTGTTTGGAACAATGAGCAGTTCTTC.

The chain employs TRBV30 and TRBJ1-6; D is possibly TRBD1 (5 bases). Trimming removed 0 bases from V and 4 bases from J, with 13 bases in between. Looked up from germline, CDR1 is GTSNPN and CDR2 is SVGIG (reference sequence). The CDR3 consists of 16 residues. The CDR3 reads CAWSVLTGKYNSPLHF. For the CDR3, the DNA is TGTGCCTGGAGTGTACTCACAGGAAAGTATAATTCACCCCTCCACTTT.

V gene TRBV2 combines with J gene TRBJ2-7; 8 bases line up with TRBD1. This CDR3 spans 14 amino acids. CDR1 is SNHLY and CDR2 is FYNNEI in the germline V gene. Trimming removed 7 bases from V and 3 bases from J; junction bases left unmatched: 8. The DNA for the CDR3 is TGTGCCAGCACTTTGACAGGGGCGTTCTACGAGCAGTACTTC. Translating gives CASTLTGAFYEQYF.

This chain connects TRBV29-1 to TRBJ1-5, with a weak D call TRBD1 (5 bases). This CDR3 contains 13 residues. Trimming removed 5 bases from V and 4 bases from J, with 12 bases in between. Germline V gene data show CDR1 as SQVTM and CDR2 as ANQGSEA. The CDR3 DNA reads as TGCAGCGTTCAAGCCGGACAAAATCAGCCCCAGCATTTT. This gives the protein CSVQAGQNQPQHF.

The chain uses TRBV27 and TRBJ1-6; D is perhaps TRBD1 (5 bases). Trimming shortened V by 4 bases and J by 7 bases, and 20 bases separated the two germline ends. The length of the CDR3 is 17 residues. Germline loops: CDR1 MNHEY, CDR2 SMNVEV (reference sequence). The CDR3 loop reads CASSSEYNRQPNSPLHF. DNA of the CDR3: TGTGCCAGCAGTTCCGAATACAACAGGCAGCCCAATTCACCCCTCCACTTT.

This clone was detected only once. The same CDR3 is also encoded by other DNA sequences in this sample. The chain combines TRBV7-9 with TRBJ2-7, with D unresolved. The CDR3 contains 13 residues. V dropped 5 bases and J dropped 0 bases, with 8 bases sitting between them. From germline, CDR1 is SEHNR and CDR2 FQNEAQ (reference sequence). The CDR3 DNA reads as TGTGCCAGCAGCCCGACAAGCTCCTACGAGCAGTACTTC. Amino acid sequence: CASSPTSSYEQYF.

This sequence joins TRBV5-1 and TRBJ1-1, with 12 bases fitting TRBD1. Germline values: CDR1 SGHRS, CDR2 YFSETQ. This CDR3 has 13 residues. The ends lost 4 bases at V and 10 bases at J; junction bases unmatched: 5. The CDR3 reads CASSLGQGAIAFF. CDR3 in DNA: TGCGCCAGCAGCCTGGGACAGGGGGCTATAGCTTTCTTT.

The genes are TRBV9 and TRBJ2-1; TRBD2 aligns across 14 bases. Germline V lookup: CDR1 SGDLS, CDR2 YYNGEE. V lost 0 bases to trimming and J lost 5 bases; unmatched junction nucleotides: 16. This CDR3 contains 21 residues. CDR3 sequence reads: CASSVGVETRGLAGVHNEQFF. The CDR3 DNA follows: TGTGCCAGCAGCGTAGGGGTCGAAACACGGGGACTAGCGGGAGTCCACAATGAGCAGTTCTTC.

The chain couples TRBV2 to TRBJ2-2; maybe TRBD2 (5 bases). Trimming pared 8 bases from V and 9 bases from J, leaving 16 bases between. From germline, CDR1 is SNHLY and CDR2 FYNNEI. CDR3 length: 13 residues. For the CDR3, the DNA is TGTGCCAGCGGCGGGTTAACCCCCCGGGAGCTGTTTTTT. Protein: CASGGLTPRELFF. Drawing the rest from reference TRBV2 and TRBJ2-2, the complete variable domain is EPEVTQTPSHQVTQMGQEVILRCVPISNHLYFYWYRQILGQKVEFLVSFYNNEISEKSEIFDDQFSVERPDGSNFTLKIRSTKLEDSAMYFCASGGLTPRELFFGEGSRLTVL.

This chain connects TRBV15 to TRBJ2-3; 14 bases match TRBD2. The CDR3 has 17 amino acids. V lost 0 bases, J lost 8 bases, and 7 bases stayed unmatched. Germline V gene sequence: CDR1 LNHNV, CDR2 YYDKDF (reference sequence). The CDR3 bases are TGTGCCACCAGCAGAGACCTAGGGACTAGCGGGAGAGGTACGCAGTATTTT. Translated, it gives CATSRDLGTSGRGTQYF.

The V and J genes are TRBV30 and TRBJ2-7; 11 nucleotides align to TRBD1. The trim removed 0 bases at V and 7 bases at J, leaving 5 bases unmatched. Germline CDR1 is GTSNPN and CDR2 is SVGIG (reference sequence). The CDR3 is 14 residues long. This CDR3 is CAWSVGQGGWEQYF. In DNA form, the CDR3 reads TGTGCCTGGAGTGTGGGACAGGGGGGTTGGGAGCAGTACTTC. Supplemented by reference TRBV30 and TRBJ2-7, the full variable domain reads SQTIHQWPATLVQPVGSPLSLECTVEGTSNPNLYWYRQAAGRGLQLLFYSVGIGQISSEVPQNLSASRPQDRQFILSSKKLLLSDSGFYLCAWSVGQGGWEQYFGPGTRLTVT.

This clone is a singleton in its sample. In nucleotides, the CDR3 is TGTGCCAGCTCACCGAACCTCTACAGGGGAACGAACACTGAAGCTTTCTTT. Its translation is CASSPNLYRGTNTEAFF. V usage is TRBV18 and J usage is TRBJ1-1; 7 nucleotides line up with TRBD1. CDR1 is KGHSH and CDR2 is LQKENI in the germline V gene. V lost 3 bases, J lost 1 base, and 11 bases stayed unmatched. The CDR3 contains 17 residues.

The chain combines TRBV2 with TRBJ2-2; maybe TRBD2 (5 bases). The CDR3 contains 14 residues. Germline CDR1 and CDR2: SNHLY and FYNNEI. The ends were cut back, 8 bases at V and 6 bases at J, with 16 bases in the middle. The CDR3 here is CASDAMGGPGELFF. As DNA, the CDR3 is TGTGCCAGCGACGCGATGGGCGGGCCCGGGGAGCTGTTTTTT. Drawing the rest from reference TRBV2 and TRBJ2-2, the complete variable domain is EPEVTQTPSHQVTQMGQEVILRCVPISNHLYFYWYRQILGQKVEFLVSFYNNEISEKSEIFDDQFSVERPDGSNFTLKIRSTKLEDSAMYFCASDAMGGPGELFFGEGSRLTVL.

The rearrangement links TRBV5-1 to TRBJ1-1; TRBD1 agrees at 8 bases. CDR1 and CDR2 from the germline V gene are SGHRS and YFSETQ. The ends lost 2 bases at V and 9 bases at J; junction bases unmatched: 9. The CDR3 covers 14 residues. The CDR3 protein is CASSFSGTGVKAFF. CDR3 bases: TGCGCCAGCAGCTTCTCCGGGACAGGCGTTAAAGCTTTCTTT.

V is TRBV3-1 (or the pseudogene TRBV3-2) and J is TRBJ1-6; possibly TRBD1 for D (5 bases). The CDR3 length is 16 residues. V lost 0 bases and J lost 7, with 13 bases in between. Germline CDR1 is LGHDT and CDR2 is YNNKEL (reference sequence). CDR3 sequence (DNA): TGTGCCAGCAGCCAAGACCTGATCCGGGGGAATTCACCCCTCCACTTT. It encodes CASSQDLIRGNSPLHF.

The V call is TRBV10-3, the J call TRBJ1-1, with D perhaps TRBD1 (5 bases). Trimming shortened V by 2 bases and J by 4 bases, and 11 bases separated the two germline ends. The CDR3 extends over 14 amino acids. Germline CDR1 reads ENHRY; CDR2 reads SYGVKD. CDR3 bases: TGTGCCATCAGTGAGAACAGGTACTCCACTGAAGCTTTCTTT. It translates to CAISENRYSTEAFF.

The chain recombines TRBV5-1 with TRBJ2-1; 9 nucleotides line up with TRBD2. This CDR3 is built from 15 residues. Germline CDR1 is SGHRS and CDR2 is YFSETQ. V was clipped by 4 bases and J by 4 bases; unmatched bases: 6. The DNA for the CDR3 is TGCGCCAGCAGCGCGAGTAGCGGGGGTTACAATGAGCAGTTCTTC. This codes for CASSASSGGYNEQFF.

The V gene is TRBV5-1, the J gene TRBJ2-2; 8 positions match TRBD1. The V gene end was trimmed by 2 bases and the J gene end by 0 bases; junction bases not matched to a gene: 6. Looked up from germline, CDR1 is SGHRS and CDR2 is YFSETQ. This CDR3 region has 17 residues. The CDR3 DNA reads TGCGCCAGCAGCTTAACAGGGGGTGACGCGAACACCGGGGAGCTGTTTTTT. This translates into CASSLTGGDANTGELFF.